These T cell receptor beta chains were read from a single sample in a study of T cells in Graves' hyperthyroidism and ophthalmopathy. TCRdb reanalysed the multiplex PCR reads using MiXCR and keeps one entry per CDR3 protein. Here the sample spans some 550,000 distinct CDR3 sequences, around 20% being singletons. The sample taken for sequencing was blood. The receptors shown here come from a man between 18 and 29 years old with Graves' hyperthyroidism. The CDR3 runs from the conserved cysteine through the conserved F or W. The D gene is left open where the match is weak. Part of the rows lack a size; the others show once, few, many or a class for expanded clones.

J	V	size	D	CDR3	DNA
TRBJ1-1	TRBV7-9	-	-	CASSPGLRVTDEAFF	TGTGCCAGCAGCCCGGGACTCAGGGTTACGGATGAAGCTTTCTTT
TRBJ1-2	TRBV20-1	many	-	CSARGDRTPFYGYTF	TGCAGTGCTAGAGGAGACAGGACCCCCTTTTATGGCTACACCTTC
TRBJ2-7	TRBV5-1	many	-	CASSPLGAEQYF	TGCGCCAGCTCCCCCTTGGGTGCCGAGCAGTACTTC
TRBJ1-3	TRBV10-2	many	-	CASSHDNSGNTIYF	TGCGCCAGCAGTCATGACAACTCTGGAAACACCATATATTTT
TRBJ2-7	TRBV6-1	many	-	CASSELDSYEQYF	TGTGCCAGCAGTGAACTGGACAGCTACGAGCAGTACTTC
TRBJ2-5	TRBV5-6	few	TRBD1	CASSPLTKQTGGYRRRETQYF	TGTGCCAGCAGCCCCCTCACTAAACAGACAGGGGGTTATAGACGAAGAGAGACCCAGTACTTC
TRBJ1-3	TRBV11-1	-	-	CASSSTPRTDSGNTIYF	TGTGCCAGCAGCTCCACCCCACGGACAGACTCTGGAAACACCATATATTTT
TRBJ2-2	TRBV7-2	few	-	CASSPGHTNTGELFF	TGTGCCAGCAGCCCGGGACACACGAACACCGGGGAGCTGTTTTTT
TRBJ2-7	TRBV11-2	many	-	CASSLAAALGEQYF	TGTGCCAGCAGCTTAGCGGCGGCCCTGGGCGAGCAGTACTTC
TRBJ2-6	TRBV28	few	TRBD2	CASSDGGAGANVLTF	TGTGCCAGCAGCGACGGGGGGGCTGGGGCCAACGTCCTGACTTTC
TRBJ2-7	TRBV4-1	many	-	CASSQDPAGPWEQYF	TGCGCCAGCAGCCAAGACCCCGCGGGACCGTGGGAGCAGTACTTC
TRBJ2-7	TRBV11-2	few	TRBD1	CASSLDFRTGYHEQYF	TGTGCCAGCAGCTTAGATTTCCGGACAGGGTACCACGAGCAGTACTTC
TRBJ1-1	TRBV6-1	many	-	CASTPDLPVTEAFF	TGTGCCAGCACCCCGGACTTACCAGTCACTGAAGCTTTCTTT
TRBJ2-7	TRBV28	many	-	CASSIPGSATYEQYF	TGTGCCAGCAGCATCCCCGGCTCGGCCACCTACGAGCAGTACTTC
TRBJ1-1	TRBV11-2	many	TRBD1	CASSLGRGTTEAFF	TGTGCCAGCAGCTTAGGCAGGGGGACCACTGAAGCTTTCTTT
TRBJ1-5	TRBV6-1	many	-	CASTPGAGYSNQPQHF	TGTGCCAGCACTCCGGGGGCGGGATATAGCAATCAGCCCCAGCATTTT
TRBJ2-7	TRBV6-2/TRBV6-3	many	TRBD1	CASSFWTGSYEQYF	TGTGCCAGCAGTTTTTGGACAGGGTCCTACGAGCAGTACTTC
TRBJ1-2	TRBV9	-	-	CASSVEEGDNYGYTF	TGTGCCAGCAGCGTAGAGGAAGGGGACAACTATGGCTACACCTTC
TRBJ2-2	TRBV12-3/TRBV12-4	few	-	CASSLLRGPRDTGELFF	TGTGCCAGCAGTTTATTGCGGGGCCCCAGGGACACCGGGGAGCTGTTTTTT
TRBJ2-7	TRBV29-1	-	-	CSVNLGSSYEQYF	TGCAGCGTAAACCTTGGGAGCTCCTACGAGCAGTACTTC
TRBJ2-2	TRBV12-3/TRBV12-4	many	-	CASSFAGELFF	TGTGCCAGCAGTTTCGCCGGGGAGCTGTTTTTT
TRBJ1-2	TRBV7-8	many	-	CASSIGRVAYGYTF	TGTGCCAGCAGCATAGGCAGGGTGGCCTATGGCTACACCTTC
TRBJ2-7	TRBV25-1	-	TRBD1	CASSAVDRGVQYF	TGTGCCAGCAGTGCCGTAGACAGGGGAGTTCAGTACTTC
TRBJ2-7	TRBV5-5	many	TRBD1	CASSLAAGQAYEQYF	TGTGCCAGCAGCTTGGCCGCGGGACAGGCCTACGAGCAGTACTTC
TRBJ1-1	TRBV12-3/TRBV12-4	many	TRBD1	CASSVGTEGAFF	TGTGCCAGCAGTGTCGGGACAGAGGGAGCTTTCTTT
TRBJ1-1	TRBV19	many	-	CASTVGAFF	TGTGCCAGTACCGTCGGTGCTTTCTTT
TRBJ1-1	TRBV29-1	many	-	CSARNRKGNTEAFF	TGCAGCGCCCGAAACCGGAAGGGGAACACTGAAGCTTTCTTT
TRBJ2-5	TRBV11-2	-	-	CASSLDFMTQYF	TGTGCCAGCAGCTTGGACTTTATGACCCAGTACTTC
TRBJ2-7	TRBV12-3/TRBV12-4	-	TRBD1	CASRLTGSSYEQYF	TGTGCCAGCAGACTGACAGGGTCTTCCTACGAGCAGTACTTC
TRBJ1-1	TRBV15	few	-	CATSINRWETEAFF	TGTGCCACCAGCATCAACCGGTGGGAGACTGAAGCTTTCTTT